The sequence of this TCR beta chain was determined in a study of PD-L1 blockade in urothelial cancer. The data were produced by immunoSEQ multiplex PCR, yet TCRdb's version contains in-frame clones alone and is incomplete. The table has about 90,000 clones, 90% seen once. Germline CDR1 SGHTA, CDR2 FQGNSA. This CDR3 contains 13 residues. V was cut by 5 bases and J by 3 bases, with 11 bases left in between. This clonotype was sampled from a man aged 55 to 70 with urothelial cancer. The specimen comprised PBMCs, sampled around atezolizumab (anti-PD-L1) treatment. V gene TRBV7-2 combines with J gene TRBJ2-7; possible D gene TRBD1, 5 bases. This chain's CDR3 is CASSIRQNYEQYF. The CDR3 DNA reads TGTGCCAGCAGCATAAGACAGAACTACGAGCAGTACTTC.